The rows below give T cell receptor beta chains drawn from one sample of a study of shared clonotypes between healthy human individuals. Method: immunoSEQ multiplex PCR; TCRdb's copy keeps in-frame clones and lacks some. This table has under 2,500,000 clones, 90% to 96% appearing once. Sequenced: naive CD4+ T cells sorted from blood. These receptor sequences come from a man between 18 and 35 years old in good health. The CDR3 runs from the conserved cysteine through the conserved F or W. The D gene is left open where the match is weak. Where a row states a size, it is once, few, many or the class of an expanded clone; other rows omit it.

- - TRBJ1-2 TRBV5-1 TGCGCCAGCAAACAAGGGACCACTAACTATGGCTACACCTTC CASKQGTTNYGYTF
- - TRBJ2-5 TRBV6-6 TGTGCCAGCAGTTACTCTGGGCAGGGCGGAGGGACCCAGTACTTC CASSYSGQGGGTQYF
- - TRBJ1-6 TRBV28 TGTGCCAGCAGACCAGACAGGAACCATTCACCCCTCCACTTT CASRPDRNHSPLHF
- TRBD1 TRBJ1-2 TRBV7-9 TGTGCCAGCAGCTCCCCCCGGGACAGGGATAACTATGGCTACACCTTC CASSSPRDRDNYGYTF
- - TRBJ2-7 TRBV27 TGTGCCAGCACTTCGGTAGGGTACGAGCAGTACTTC CASTSVGYEQYF
- - TRBJ1-5 TRBV6-1 TGTGCCAGCAGTGAAGGAGTTTTTAGCAATCAGCCCCAGCATTTT CASSEGVFSNQPQHF
- - TRBJ2-7 TRBV27 TGTGCCAGCATTCAACAGGCCCCCTACGAGCAGTACTTC CASIQQAPYEQYF
once - TRBJ2-1 TRBV28 TGTGCCAGCAGTTTCGCCGGGGGCCGATACAATGAGCAGTTCTTC CASSFAGGRYNEQFF
- - TRBJ2-7 TRBV5-1 TGCGCCAGCAGCCGCGGAGCTCAAGGAGGGTACGAGCAGTACTTC CASSRGAQGGYEQYF
- - TRBJ1-3 TRBV9 TGTGCCAGCAGCGTAGGAAGTGTGGGGGCGAACACCATATATTTT CASSVGSVGANTIYF
- - TRBJ2-1 TRBV12-5 TGTGCTAGTGGTTTGGTACGCTACGAGGGCTCCTACAATGAGCAGTTCTTC CASGLVRYEGSYNEQFF
- TRBD2 TRBJ2-1 TRBV19 TGTGCCAGTACCCCTGGAGCGGGGGGGTTCTACAATGAGCAGTTCTTC CASTPGAGGFYNEQFF
- - TRBJ2-2 TRBV11-2 TGTGCCAGCAGCTTAGGGACAGCGAACACCGGGGAGCTGTTTTTT CASSLGTANTGELFF
once - TRBJ1-1 TRBV19 TGTGCCAGTAGTATAGTTGGACCGAACACTGAAGCTTTCTTT CASSIVGPNTEAFF
- TRBD1 TRBJ1-1 TRBV7-9 TGTGCCAGCAGCTTAGGGGGACAGGGTGGGAACACTGAAGCTTTCTTT CASSLGGQGGNTEAFF
- TRBD1 TRBJ2-1 TRBV29-1 TGCAGCGTTGCTTTCGGGACAGGTCCCTACAATGAGCAGTTCTTC CSVAFGTGPYNEQFF
- TRBD2 TRBJ2-2 TRBV5-4 TGTGCCAGCAGCTTGAAGCAGCGGGAGGGCTTGTACACCGGGGAGCTGTTTTTT CASSLKQREGLYTGELFF
- TRBD2 TRBJ2-7 TRBV5-4 TGTGCCAGCAGCTCCCTTCTAGCGGGCAGCGTCTACGAGCAGTACTTC CASSSLLAGSVYEQYF
- - TRBJ1-2 TRBV5-1 TGCGCCAGCAGCTTGGAGCCGCTTAGCGGCTACACCTTC CASSLEPLSGYTF
once - TRBJ1-1 TRBV10-3 TGTGCCATCAGCGAGTCGGGCGGACAGAACACTGAAGCTTTCTTT CAISESGGQNTEAFF
- - TRBJ2-2 TRBV6-5 TGTGCCAGCAGTTCTCCCGGGGGCACCGGGGAGCTGTTTTTT CASSSPGGTGELFF
- - TRBJ1-6 TRBV12-5 TGTGCTAGTGGTCCTCCGGACCCATGGAACCAACCCCTCCACTTT CASGPPDPWNQPLHF
- - TRBJ1-5 TRBV18 TGTGCCAGCTCACCCGAGGAGAGGGGACAGCCCCAGCATTTT CASSPEERGQPQHF
- - TRBJ2-2 TRBV6-4 TGTGCCAGCAGTGCCGCGGGGAACACCGGGGAGCTGTTTTTT CASSAAGNTGELFF
- - TRBJ2-2 TRBV7-9 TGTGCCAGCAGCTTTCACGGACTTTCTACCACCGGGGAGCTGTTTTTT CASSFHGLSTTGELFF
- - TRBJ1-4 TRBV6-1 TGTGCCAGCAGCCCGAACGTCGGAGGAGAAGAAAAACTGTTTTTT CASSPNVGGEEKLFF
- - TRBJ2-7 TRBV9 TGTGCCAGCAAACCCGGGCCGGGAGTCGACGAGCAGTACTTC CASKPGPGVDEQYF
- - TRBJ2-3 TRBV9 TGTGCCAGCAGCGTAGGAACCTCCACTGGCACAGATACGCAGTATTTT CASSVGTSTGTDTQYF
once - TRBJ1-2 TRBV6-5 TGTGCCAGCTTCCACGTGGGGTCCAACTATGGCTACACCTTC CASFHVGSNYGYTF
- - TRBJ2-3 TRBV5-1 TGCGCCAGCAGCCCAGACCGGGTAGGGGCAGATACGCAGTATTTT CASSPDRVGADTQYF
- - TRBJ2-3 TRBV5-1 TGCGCCAGCAGCCCGAGGCCAGATACGCAGTATTTT CASSPRPDTQYF
- TRBD2 TRBJ2-4 TRBV7-9 TGTGCCAGCAGCCTAGCGGACCTTTTAGCCAAAAACATTCAGTACTTC CASSLADLLAKNIQYF
- - TRBJ2-3 TRBV6-6 TGTGCCAGCAGCTACAGGGGGGGTCTCACAGATACGCAGTATTTT CASSYRGGLTDTQYF
- - TRBJ1-1 TRBV4-1 TGCGCCAGCAGCCAAGTCGTCTATTCAGGGGCAGGGGCTGAAGCTTTCTTT CASSQVVYSGAGAEAFF
- - TRBJ1-2 TRBV5-1 TGCGCCAGCAGCCGGACAGCGGCTAACTATGGCTACACCTTC CASSRTAANYGYTF
- TRBD2 TRBJ2-5 TRBV5-4 TGTGCCAGCAGCTTGGGGACTAGCCAAGAGACCCAGTACTTC CASSLGTSQETQYF
- - TRBJ2-5 TRBV7-9 TGTGCCAGCAACCCATTGGAGACCCAGTACTTC CASNPLETQYF
- - TRBJ2-3 TRBV5-4 TGTGCCAGCAGCTCGTCTCCTAGCACAGATACGCAGTATTTT CASSSSPSTDTQYF
- TRBD2 TRBJ2-7 TRBV5-1 TGCGCCAGCAGCCGTCGTGGGACTCCCCCCGGGGGGGAGCAGTACTTC CASSRRGTPPGGEQYF
- TRBD2 TRBJ2-2 TRBV4-1 TGCGCCAGCAGCCTAACTAGCGGGAGAAACACCGGGGAGCTGTTTTTT CASSLTSGRNTGELFF
- - TRBJ1-5 TRBV18 TGTGCCAGCTCCGCAACGCCCGGGGTAGAGCCCCAGCATTTT CASSATPGVEPQHF
- - TRBJ2-1 TRBV13 TGTGCCAGCAGATCTGATCGGGCCCCGAATCCGATAATGGGGGATGAGCAGTTCTTC CASRSDRAPNPIMGDEQFF
- - TRBJ2-3 TRBV5-6 TGTGCCAGCAGCTTACGGACTATTATACTCACAGATACGCAGTATTTT CASSLRTIILTDTQYF
- - TRBJ2-1 TRBV5-4 TGTGCCAGCAGCTTGAGAATGGTAGCCTCCTACAATGAGCAGTTCTTC CASSLRMVASYNEQFF
once - TRBJ1-2 TRBV5-4 TGTGCCAGCAGCTTGGCGGAGCGGACCTATGGCTACACCTTC CASSLAERTYGYTF